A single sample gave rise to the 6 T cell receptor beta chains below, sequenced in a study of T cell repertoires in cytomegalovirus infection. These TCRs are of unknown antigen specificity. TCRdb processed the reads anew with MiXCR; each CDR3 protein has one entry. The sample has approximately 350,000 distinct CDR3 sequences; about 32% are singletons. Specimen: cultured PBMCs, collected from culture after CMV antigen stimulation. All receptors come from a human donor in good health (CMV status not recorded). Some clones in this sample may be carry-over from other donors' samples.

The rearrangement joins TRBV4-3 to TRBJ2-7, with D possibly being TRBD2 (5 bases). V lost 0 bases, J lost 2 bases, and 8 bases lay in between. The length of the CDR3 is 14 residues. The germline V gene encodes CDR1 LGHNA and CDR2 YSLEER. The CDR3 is CASSQESGTYEQYF. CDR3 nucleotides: TGCGCCAGCAGCCAAGAAAGCGGAACCTACGAGCAGTACTTC.

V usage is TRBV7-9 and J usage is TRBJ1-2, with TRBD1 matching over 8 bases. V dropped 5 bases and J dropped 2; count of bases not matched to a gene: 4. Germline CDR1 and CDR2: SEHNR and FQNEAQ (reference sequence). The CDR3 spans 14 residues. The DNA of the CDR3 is TGTGCCAGCAGCGGATGGACAGGGAACTATGGCTACACCTTC. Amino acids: CASSGWTGNYGYTF.

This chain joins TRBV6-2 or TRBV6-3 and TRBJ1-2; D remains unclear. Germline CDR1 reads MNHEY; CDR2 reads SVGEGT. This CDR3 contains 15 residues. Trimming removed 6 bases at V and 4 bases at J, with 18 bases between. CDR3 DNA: TGTGCCAGCAGACCCGGGATCGATCGGAGCTATGGCTACACCTTC. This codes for CASRPGIDRSYGYTF.

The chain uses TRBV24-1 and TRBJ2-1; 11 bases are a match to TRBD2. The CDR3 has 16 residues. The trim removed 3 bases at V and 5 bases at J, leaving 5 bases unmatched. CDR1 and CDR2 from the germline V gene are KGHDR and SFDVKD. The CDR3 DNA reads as TGTGCCACCAGTGATCCTACTAGCGGGAGCGACAATGAGCAGTTCTTC. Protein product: CATSDPTSGSDNEQFF.

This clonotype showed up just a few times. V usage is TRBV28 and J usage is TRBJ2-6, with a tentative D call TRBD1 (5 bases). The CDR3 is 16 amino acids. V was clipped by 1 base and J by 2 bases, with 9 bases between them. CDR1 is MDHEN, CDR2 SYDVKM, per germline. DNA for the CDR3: TGTGCCAGCAGTTTATTGTCCAGGGCTGGGGCCAACGTCCTGACTTTC. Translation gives CASSLLSRAGANVLTF.

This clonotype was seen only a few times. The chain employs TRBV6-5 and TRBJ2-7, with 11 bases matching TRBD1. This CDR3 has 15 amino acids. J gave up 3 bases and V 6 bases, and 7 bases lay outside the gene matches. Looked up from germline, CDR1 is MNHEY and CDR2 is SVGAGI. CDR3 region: CASRSPGQGVYEQYF. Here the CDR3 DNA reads TGTGCCAGCAGGTCACCGGGACAGGGGGTCTACGAGCAGTACTTC.